This is a list of T cell receptor beta chains from one sample in a study of T cells in Graves' hyperthyroidism and ophthalmopathy. TCRdb reprocessed the multiplex PCR reads via MiXCR and lists one record per CDR3 protein. The data contain nearly 600,000 distinct CDR3 sequences, approximately 15% of them singletons. Sequencing used blood. These receptors were collected from a woman between 25 and 40 years old with Graves' hyperthyroidism that later progressed to Graves' ophthalmopathy. CDR3s include the opening cysteine and the closing phenylalanine or tryptophan. Fields, in order: clone size, V gene, J gene, D gene, CDR3 DNA, CDR3 protein. D genes are given only for firm matches. Part of the rows lack a size; the others show once, few, many or a class for expanded clones.

abundance: -; v_gene: TRBV9; j_gene: TRBJ2-3; d_gene: TRBD2; CDR3nt: TGTGCCAGCAGCGTAGTTGTAGCGGGCTCACAGGAGGGCACAGATACGCAGTATTTT; CDR3aa: CASSVVVAGSQEGTDTQYF
abundance: many; v_gene: TRBV3-1; j_gene: TRBJ2-1; d_gene: TRBD2; CDR3nt: TGTGCCAGCACTGTTGGAAGCGGGAGCTCCTACAATGAGCAGTTCTTC; CDR3aa: CASTVGSGSSYNEQFF
abundance: -; v_gene: TRBV20-1; j_gene: TRBJ1-1; d_gene: TRBD1; CDR3nt: TGCAGTGTTAGAGATCCCGGGACAGGGGTTTTGAACACTGAAGCTTTCTTT; CDR3aa: CSVRDPGTGVLNTEAFF
abundance: -; v_gene: TRBV3-1; j_gene: TRBJ1-3; d_gene: TRBD1; CDR3nt: TGTGCCAGCAGCCCCCTTTCCCGGGACACAGGGGGACAAGCCATATATTTT; CDR3aa: CASSPLSRDTGGQAIYF
abundance: -; v_gene: TRBV6-2/TRBV6-3; j_gene: TRBJ1-1; d_gene: -; CDR3nt: TGTGCCAGCAGTACTGGGGGACTTCCCAACACTGAAGCTTTCTTT; CDR3aa: CASSTGGLPNTEAFF
abundance: many; v_gene: TRBV11-2; j_gene: TRBJ2-7; d_gene: TRBD2; CDR3nt: TGTGCCAGCAGCGGGGCGGGGGGAGGAGACTACGAGCAGTACTTC; CDR3aa: CASSGAGGGDYEQYF
abundance: -; v_gene: TRBV3-1; j_gene: TRBJ2-7; d_gene: TRBD2; CDR3nt: TGTGCCTCCGGGGGGGGCGAGCAGTACTTC; CDR3aa: CASGGGEQYF
abundance: -; v_gene: TRBV30; j_gene: TRBJ1-2; d_gene: -; CDR3nt: TGTGCCTGGGCGCCGGACAGCTTCTATGGCTACACCTTC; CDR3aa: CAWAPDSFYGYTF
abundance: many; v_gene: TRBV29-1; j_gene: TRBJ2-3; d_gene: -; CDR3nt: TGCAGCGTTTGGCTAGAAGGGTTGAGAGATACGCAGTATTTT; CDR3aa: CSVWLEGLRDTQYF
abundance: few; v_gene: TRBV20-1; j_gene: TRBJ2-7; d_gene: TRBD2; CDR3nt: TGCAGTGCTAGAGGGGTGGCAGCGGGAGGCACCTACGAGCAGTACTTC; CDR3aa: CSARGVAAGGTYEQYF
abundance: many; v_gene: TRBV7-8; j_gene: TRBJ2-1; d_gene: TRBD2; CDR3nt: TGTGCCAGCATCAAAGCGGGAGGGCCGTTTGAGCAGTTCTTC; CDR3aa: CASIKAGGPFEQFF
abundance: -; v_gene: TRBV5-1; j_gene: TRBJ1-2; d_gene: -; CDR3nt: TGCGCCAGCAGCGTACCAGGGAATGGCTACACCTTC; CDR3aa: CASSVPGNGYTF
abundance: many; v_gene: TRBV12-3/TRBV12-4; j_gene: TRBJ2-3; d_gene: -; CDR3nt: TGTGCCAGCAGTTTGTTGGGTAGCGGACGCACAGATACGCAGTATTTT; CDR3aa: CASSLLGSGRTDTQYF
abundance: -; v_gene: TRBV12-3/TRBV12-4; j_gene: TRBJ2-5; d_gene: TRBD2; CDR3nt: TGTGCCAGCAGCCTCGGGGAGGGCCGGTTCCACTTC; CDR3aa: CASSLGEGRFHF
abundance: many; v_gene: TRBV3-1; j_gene: TRBJ1-5; d_gene: -; CDR3nt: TGTGCCAGCAGCCAGGACGATCAGCCCCAGCATTTT; CDR3aa: CASSQDDQPQHF
abundance: -; v_gene: TRBV9; j_gene: TRBJ2-2; d_gene: -; CDR3nt: TGTGCCAGCAGCCTGTTGGGACAAGTTGCCGGGGAGCTGTTTTTT; CDR3aa: CASSLLGQVAGELFF
abundance: many; v_gene: TRBV11-2; j_gene: TRBJ1-1; d_gene: -; CDR3nt: TGTGCCAGCAGCTTAGAAGGGGACACTGAAGCTTTCTTT; CDR3aa: CASSLEGDTEAFF
abundance: many; v_gene: TRBV13; j_gene: TRBJ2-5; d_gene: TRBD1; CDR3nt: TGTGCCAGCAGGTTGACAGGGGGAGAGACCCAGTACTTC; CDR3aa: CASRLTGGETQYF
abundance: many; v_gene: TRBV30; j_gene: TRBJ1-1; d_gene: -; CDR3nt: TGTGCCTGGAGTGTAAGACTCACAGTGAACACTGAAGCTTTCTTT; CDR3aa: CAWSVRLTVNTEAFF
abundance: -; v_gene: TRBV25-1; j_gene: TRBJ1-3; d_gene: TRBD1; CDR3nt: TGTGCCAGCAGGGAAGGGGACAGGACGGGAAACACCATATATTTT; CDR3aa: CASREGDRTGNTIYF
abundance: many; v_gene: TRBV28; j_gene: TRBJ1-1; d_gene: TRBD1; CDR3nt: TGTGCCAGCACCCTCCCGGGACAGGGGAACACTGAAGCTTTCTTT; CDR3aa: CASTLPGQGNTEAFF
abundance: many; v_gene: TRBV30; j_gene: TRBJ2-7; d_gene: -; CDR3nt: TGTGCCTGGAGTGGCCCATACGAGCAGTACTTC; CDR3aa: CAWSGPYEQYF
abundance: many; v_gene: TRBV10-3; j_gene: TRBJ2-5; d_gene: TRBD2; CDR3nt: TGTGCCATCAGTGAGACTAAGGGGACTAGCGGTTTGCAAGAGACCCAGTACTTC; CDR3aa: CAISETKGTSGLQETQYF
abundance: -; v_gene: TRBV15; j_gene: TRBJ1-5; d_gene: -; CDR3nt: TGTGCCACTAATCGAGGGCAGAATCAGCCCCAGCATTTT; CDR3aa: CATNRGQNQPQHF
abundance: many; v_gene: TRBV29-1; j_gene: TRBJ2-7; d_gene: TRBD2; CDR3nt: TGCAGCGTTGAAGATCTCCCAGGGCCCGGGACTAGCGGGAGAGTCGGTCCCTACGAGCAGTACTTC; CDR3aa: CSVEDLPGPGTSGRVGPYEQYF
abundance: many; v_gene: TRBV28; j_gene: TRBJ2-3; d_gene: TRBD1; CDR3nt: TGTGCCAGCAGTTTATGGGGACAGACAGCGACTAGCACAGATACGCAGTATTTT; CDR3aa: CASSLWGQTATSTDTQYF
abundance: few; v_gene: TRBV6-1; j_gene: TRBJ1-6; d_gene: TRBD1; CDR3nt: TGTGCCAGCAGTTCCTCAGGGGGCGGTTCCTATAATTCACCCCTCCACTTT; CDR3aa: CASSSSGGGSYNSPLHF
abundance: -; v_gene: TRBV7-9; j_gene: TRBJ1-5; d_gene: -; CDR3nt: TGTGCCAGCAGCCCGGACAGAAACAATCAGCCCCAGCATTTT; CDR3aa: CASSPDRNNQPQHF
abundance: many; v_gene: TRBV12-3/TRBV12-4; j_gene: TRBJ2-7; d_gene: -; CDR3nt: TGTGCCAGCAGTCCTGGGACATCCGACGAGCAGTACTTC; CDR3aa: CASSPGTSDEQYF
abundance: many; v_gene: TRBV7-2; j_gene: TRBJ2-7; d_gene: -; CDR3nt: TGTGCCAGCAGCTTAATAACAGCCTACGAGCAGTACTTC; CDR3aa: CASSLITAYEQYF
abundance: many; v_gene: TRBV12-5; j_gene: TRBJ2-4; d_gene: -; CDR3nt: TGTGCTAGTGCACCGCAGGGTACCAAAAACATTCAGTACTTC; CDR3aa: CASAPQGTKNIQYF
abundance: -; v_gene: TRBV20-1; j_gene: TRBJ2-1; d_gene: -; CDR3nt: TGCAGTGCCGACGCTCCCGTGGCCTACAATGAGCAGTTCTTC; CDR3aa: CSADAPVAYNEQFF
abundance: many; v_gene: TRBV7-2; j_gene: TRBJ2-2; d_gene: TRBD1; CDR3nt: TGTGCCAGCAGCTTAGCCGGGACAGGGGGGGAGCTGTTTTTT; CDR3aa: CASSLAGTGGELFF
abundance: many; v_gene: TRBV2; j_gene: TRBJ2-2; d_gene: -; CDR3nt: TGTGCCAGCAGCCTGACATTTATGCCATCTCCCGGGGAGCTGTTTTTT; CDR3aa: CASSLTFMPSPGELFF
abundance: many; v_gene: TRBV6-2/TRBV6-3; j_gene: TRBJ1-2; d_gene: -; CDR3nt: TGTGCCAGCAGCTCCGAATCGGGGGCAAACGGTGGCTACACCTTC; CDR3aa: CASSSESGANGGYTF
abundance: many; v_gene: TRBV5-5; j_gene: TRBJ1-2; d_gene: -; CDR3nt: TGTGCCAGCAGCCCCTTTCGAGGGGACTATGGCTACACCTTC; CDR3aa: CASSPFRGDYGYTF
abundance: many; v_gene: TRBV6-1; j_gene: TRBJ1-3; d_gene: -; CDR3nt: TGTGCCAGCACCGACCCCGCCAGGTGGTTTGGAAACACCATATATTTT; CDR3aa: CASTDPARWFGNTIYF
abundance: -; v_gene: TRBV6-1; j_gene: TRBJ1-5; d_gene: TRBD1; CDR3nt: TGTGCCAGCAGTGAAGGGGACAGGGGGCCCACTTACAATCAGCCCCAGCATTTT; CDR3aa: CASSEGDRGPTYNQPQHF
abundance: -; v_gene: TRBV29-1; j_gene: TRBJ2-7; d_gene: TRBD1; CDR3nt: TGCAGCGTTGACGCCGGGACAGGGTTGGGAGAGCAGTACTTC; CDR3aa: CSVDAGTGLGEQYF
abundance: many; v_gene: TRBV7-8; j_gene: TRBJ1-4; d_gene: TRBD1; CDR3nt: TGTGCCAGCAGAAAGGACAGGGGGAGTGAAAAACTGTTTTTT; CDR3aa: CASRKDRGSEKLFF